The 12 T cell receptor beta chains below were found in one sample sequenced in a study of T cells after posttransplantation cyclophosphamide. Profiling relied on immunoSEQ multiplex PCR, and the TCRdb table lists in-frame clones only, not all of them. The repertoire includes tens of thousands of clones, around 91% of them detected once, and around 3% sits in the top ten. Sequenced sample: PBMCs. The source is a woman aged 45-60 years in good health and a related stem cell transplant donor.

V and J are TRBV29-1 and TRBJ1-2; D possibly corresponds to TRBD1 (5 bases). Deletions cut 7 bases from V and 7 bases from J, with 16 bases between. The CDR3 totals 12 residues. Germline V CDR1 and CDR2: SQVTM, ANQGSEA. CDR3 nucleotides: TGCAGCGCGAGGGTCCGGGACTTTGGCTACACCTTC. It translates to CSARVRDFGYTF.

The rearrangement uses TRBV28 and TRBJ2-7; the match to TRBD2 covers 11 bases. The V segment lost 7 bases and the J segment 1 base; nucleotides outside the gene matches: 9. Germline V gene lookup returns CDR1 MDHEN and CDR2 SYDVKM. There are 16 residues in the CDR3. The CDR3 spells CASNWGLADTSYEQYF. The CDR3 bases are TGTGCCAGCAATTGGGGACTAGCGGATACATCCTACGAGCAGTACTTC.

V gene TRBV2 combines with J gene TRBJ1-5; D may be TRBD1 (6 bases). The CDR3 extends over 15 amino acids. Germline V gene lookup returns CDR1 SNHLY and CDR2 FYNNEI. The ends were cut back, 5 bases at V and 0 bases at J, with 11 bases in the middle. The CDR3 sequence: CASSLTGDSNQPQHF. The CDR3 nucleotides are TGTGCCAGCAGTCTGACAGGCGATAGCAATCAGCCCCAGCATTTT.

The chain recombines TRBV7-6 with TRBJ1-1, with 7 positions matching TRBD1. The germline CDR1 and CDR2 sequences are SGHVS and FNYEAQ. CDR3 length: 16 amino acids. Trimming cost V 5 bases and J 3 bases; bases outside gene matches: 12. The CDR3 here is CASSPTGPQGYTEAFF. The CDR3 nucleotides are TGTGCCAGCAGCCCAACCGGCCCACAGGGGTACACTGAAGCTTTCTTT. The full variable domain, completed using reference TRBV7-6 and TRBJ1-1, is GAGVSQSPRYKVTKRGQDVALRCDPISGHVSLYWYRQALGQGPEFLTYFNYEAQQDKSGLPNDRFSAERPEGSISTLTIQRTEQRDSAMYRCASSPTGPQGYTEAFFGQGTRLTVV.

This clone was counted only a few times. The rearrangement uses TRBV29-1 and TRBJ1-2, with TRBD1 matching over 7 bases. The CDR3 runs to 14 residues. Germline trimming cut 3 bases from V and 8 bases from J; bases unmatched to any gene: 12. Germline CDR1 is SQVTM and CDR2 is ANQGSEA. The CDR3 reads CSVDLGRGINGYTF. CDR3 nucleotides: TGCAGCGTTGATCTAGGCAGGGGGATTAACGGCTACACCTTC.

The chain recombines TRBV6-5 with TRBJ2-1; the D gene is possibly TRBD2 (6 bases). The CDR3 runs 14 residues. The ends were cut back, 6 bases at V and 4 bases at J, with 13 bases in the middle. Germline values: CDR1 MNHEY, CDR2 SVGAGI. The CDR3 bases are TGTGCCAGCAGCAGGGACGGAGGGTACAATGAGCAGTTCTTC. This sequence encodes CASSRDGGYNEQFF.

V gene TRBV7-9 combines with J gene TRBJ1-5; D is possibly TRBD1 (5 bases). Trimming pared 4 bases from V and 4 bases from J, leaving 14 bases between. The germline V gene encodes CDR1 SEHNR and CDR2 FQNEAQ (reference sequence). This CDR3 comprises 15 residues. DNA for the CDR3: TGTGCCAGCAGCTCAGGGCAGGGCTGGAATCAGCCCCAGCATTTT. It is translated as CASSSGQGWNQPQHF.

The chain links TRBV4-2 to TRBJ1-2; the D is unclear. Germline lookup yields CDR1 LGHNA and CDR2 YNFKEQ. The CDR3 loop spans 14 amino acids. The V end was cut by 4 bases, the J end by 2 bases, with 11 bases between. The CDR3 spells CASSPNLLNYGYTF. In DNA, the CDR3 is TGTGCCAGCAGCCCCAACCTGCTAAACTATGGCTACACCTTC.

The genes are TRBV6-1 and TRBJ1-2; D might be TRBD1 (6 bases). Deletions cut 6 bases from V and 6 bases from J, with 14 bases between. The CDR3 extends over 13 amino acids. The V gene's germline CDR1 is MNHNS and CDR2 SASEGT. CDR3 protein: CASSVINRDGYTF. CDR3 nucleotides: TGTGCCAGCAGCGTAATTAACAGGGATGGCTACACCTTC.

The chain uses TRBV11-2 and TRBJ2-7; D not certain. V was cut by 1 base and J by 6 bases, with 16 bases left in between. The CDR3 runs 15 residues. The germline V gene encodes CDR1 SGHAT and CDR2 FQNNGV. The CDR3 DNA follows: TGTGCCAGCAGCTTAGGCAGGCTCGGCGCCGGCGAGCAGTACTTC. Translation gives CASSLGRLGAGEQYF.

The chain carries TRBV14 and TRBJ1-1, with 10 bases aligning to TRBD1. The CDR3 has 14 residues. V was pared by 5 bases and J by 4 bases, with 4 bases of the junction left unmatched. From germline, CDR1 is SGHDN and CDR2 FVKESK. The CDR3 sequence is CASSDRGLSTEAFF. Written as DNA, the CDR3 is TGTGCCAGCAGCGACAGGGGGCTGAGCACTGAAGCTTTCTTT.

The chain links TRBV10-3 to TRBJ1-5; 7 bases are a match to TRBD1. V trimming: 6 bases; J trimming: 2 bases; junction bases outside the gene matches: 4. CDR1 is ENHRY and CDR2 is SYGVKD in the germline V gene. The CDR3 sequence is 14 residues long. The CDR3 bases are TGTGCCATCAGCGCTGACAGGGGCAATCAGCCCCAGCATTTT. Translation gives CAISADRGNQPQHF.